One and the same sample provided the 14 T cell receptor beta chains below, sequenced in a study of cytomegalovirus exposure and HLA in healthy donors. Generated by immunoSEQ multiplex PCR, the TCRdb table keeps only in-frame clones and is missing some. The sample has tens of thousands of clones, about 90% seen once. Sequenced material: PBMCs. These receptors were taken from a woman aged 18-30 years in good health and CMV-seropositive.

This clone was detected only once. V and J are TRBV28 and TRBJ2-7; tentatively, D is TRBD1 (6 bases). Trimming cost V 1 base and J 3 bases, with 13 bases left between them. The germline V gene has CDR1 MDHEN and CDR2 SYDVKM. This CDR3 is built from 15 residues. CDR3 region: CASSLSLGGNYEQYF. The CDR3 DNA is TGTGCCAGCAGTTTATCGCTAGGGGGAAACTACGAGCAGTACTTC.

The V and J genes are TRBV7-8 and TRBJ2-7; possible D gene TRBD1, 6 bases. CDR1 is SGHVS, CDR2 FQNEAQ, per germline. The CDR3 sequence is 16 residues long. V lost 6 bases and J 5 bases, leaving 23 bases between the germline ends. The CDR3 here is CASSRAGTTTHDEQYF. In DNA form, the CDR3 reads TGTGCCAGCAGTCGAGCCGGGACAACTACACACGACGAGCAGTACTTC.

This clone was recorded once. V is TRBV7-8 and J is TRBJ1-5; 8 bases match TRBD1. CDR1 SGHVS and CDR2 FQNEAQ come from the germline V gene. CDR3 length: 16 amino acids. V lost 3 bases, J lost 2 bases, and 6 bases stayed unmatched. CDR3 in DNA: TGTGCCAGCAGCTTCGGCAGGGGGCTTGGCAATCAGCCCCAGCATTTT. As protein: CASSFGRGLGNQPQHF.

The chain couples TRBV30 to TRBJ2-1; weak D call: TRBD2 (6 bases). The germline V and J ends were trimmed by 0 bases and 2 bases, with 8 bases remaining between them. This CDR3 comprises 14 residues. Germline loops: CDR1 GTSNPN, CDR2 SVGIG (reference sequence). CDR3 protein: CAWSVKRAYNEQFF. In DNA, the CDR3 is TGTGCCTGGAGTGTCAAGCGGGCCTACAATGAGCAGTTCTTC.

The genes are TRBV19 and TRBJ2-2; 15 nucleotides match TRBD2. The germline gives CDR1 LNHDA, CDR2 SQIVND (reference sequence). This CDR3 contains 15 residues. V was pared by 6 bases and J by 6 bases, with 2 bases of the junction left unmatched. In DNA, the CDR3 is TGTGCCAGTAGGGGACTAGCGGGAGGACCCGGGGAGCTGTTTTTT. This encodes CASRGLAGGPGELFF.

The chain has TRBV7-3 and TRBJ2-1; 7 nucleotides line up with TRBD1. The J segment lost 6 bases and the V segment lost 3 bases, leaving 11 bases of the junction unmatched. The germline gives CDR1 SGHTA, CDR2 FQGTGA. The CDR3 is 16 residues long. The CDR3, as DNA: TGTGCCAGCAGCTTCGGAACTGACAGGGCCCGCAATGAGCAGTTCTTC. Amino acids: CASSFGTDRARNEQFF.

The rearrangement joins TRBV2 to TRBJ2-3, with D hard to call. The CDR3 consists of 11 residues. Germline assignment: CDR1 SNHLY and CDR2 FYNNEI. Trimming cost V 4 bases and J 6 bases, with 5 bases left between them. The CDR3 protein is CASSGGDTQYF. Here the CDR3 DNA reads TGTGCCAGCAGTGGAGGTGATACGCAGTATTTT. The whole variable domain, filled in from reference TRBV2 and TRBJ2-3, reads EPEVTQTPSHQVTQMGQEVILRCVPISNHLYFYWYRQILGQKVEFLVSFYNNEISEKSEIFDDQFSVERPDGSNFTLKIRSTKLEDSAMYFCASSGGDTQYFGPGTRLTVL.

Concerning this clone itself: The junction does not match germline at one end; this may be a read error. The chain has TRBV7-7 and TRBJ2-7; 8 nucleotides agree with TRBD1. The CDR3 loop spans 15 amino acids. Germline CDR1 SSHAT, CDR2 FNYEAQ (reference sequence). The CDR3 region is CASSLGQGNSYEQYF. CDR3 nucleotide sequence: TGTGCTAGCAGCTTAGGACAGGGCAACTCCTACGAGCAGTACTTC. Combining the CDR3 with reference TRBV7-7 and TRBJ2-7 gives the whole variable domain GAGVSQSPRYKVTKRGQDVTLRCDPISSHATLYWYQQALGQGPEFLTYFNYEAQPDKSGLPSDRFSAERPEGSISTLTIQRTEQRDSAMYRCASSLGQGNSYEQYFGPGTRLTVT.

The chain links TRBV19 to TRBJ2-3; the match to TRBD1 covers 7 bases. The CDR3 has 14 residues. V lost 5 bases, J lost 0 bases, and 2 bases stayed unmatched. Per the germline V gene, CDR1 is LNHDA and CDR2 is SQIVND (reference sequence). The CDR3 loop is CASSEGASTDTQYF. CDR3 in DNA: TGTGCCAGTAGTGAGGGGGCTAGCACAGATACGCAGTATTTT.

About this clone itself: This same CDR3 is encoded by further DNA sequences in the sample. V and J are TRBV6-4 and TRBJ2-3, with TRBD2 identical over 9 bases. The CDR3 sequence is 16 residues long. V lost 0 bases and J lost 1; bases outside the gene matches: 2. The germline V gene has CDR1 MRHNA and CDR2 SNTAGT. The CDR3 protein is CASSDSASGGTDTQYF. The CDR3, as DNA: TGTGCCAGCAGTGACTCCGCTAGCGGGGGCACAGATACGCAGTATTTT.

This sequence joins TRBV2 and TRBJ2-7; D might be TRBD1 (6 bases). This CDR3 region has 12 residues. Germline assignment: CDR1 SNHLY and CDR2 FYNNEI. V lost 8 bases, J lost 4 bases, and 12 bases lay in between. CDR3 sequence reads: CASVQGRYEQYF. In DNA, the CDR3 is TGTGCCAGCGTACAGGGTCGGTACGAGCAGTACTTC.

The rearrangement uses TRBV9 and TRBJ2-2; maybe TRBD1 (5 bases). V dropped 3 bases and J dropped 7 bases, with 16 bases sitting between them. This CDR3 spans 15 amino acids. The V gene's germline CDR1 is SGDLS and CDR2 YYNGEE. The chain's CDR3 is CASSAADDRGGELFF. CDR3 nucleotides: TGTGCCAGCAGCGCCGCGGACGATAGGGGCGGGGAGCTGTTTTTT.

The V gene is TRBV7-9, the J gene TRBJ1-5, with a tentative D call TRBD1 (6 bases). Germline CDR1 reads SEHNR; CDR2 reads FQNEAQ (reference sequence). The CDR3 is made up of 17 amino acids. The germline V and J ends were trimmed by 5 bases and 9 bases, with 26 bases remaining between them. The CDR3 bases are TGTGCCAGCAGCCGAGCCCGGGCAGGGGAGCCCCATGGGCCCCAGCATTTT. Amino acids: CASSRARAGEPHGPQHF.

CDR3 in DNA: TGTGCCAGCAGCGGAGGGACAGGAGAGAGATACACCTTC. Protein: CASSGGTGERYTF. This chain joins TRBV6-5 and TRBJ1-2, with 8 bases that match TRBD1. Germline CDR1 is MNHEY and CDR2 is SVGAGI. This CDR3 comprises 13 residues. Trimming cost V 6 bases and J 11 bases; bases outside gene matches: 11.